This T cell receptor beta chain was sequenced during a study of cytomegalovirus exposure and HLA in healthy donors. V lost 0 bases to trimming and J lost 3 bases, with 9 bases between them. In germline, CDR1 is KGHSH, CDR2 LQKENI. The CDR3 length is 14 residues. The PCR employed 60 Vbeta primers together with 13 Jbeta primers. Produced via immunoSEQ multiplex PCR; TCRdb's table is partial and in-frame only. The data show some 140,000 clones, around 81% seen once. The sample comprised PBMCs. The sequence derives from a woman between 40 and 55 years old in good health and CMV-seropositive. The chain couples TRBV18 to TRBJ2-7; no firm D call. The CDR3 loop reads CASSPPNFYYEQYF. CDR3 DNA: TGTGCCAGCTCACCACCGAACTTTTACTACGAGCAGTACTTC.